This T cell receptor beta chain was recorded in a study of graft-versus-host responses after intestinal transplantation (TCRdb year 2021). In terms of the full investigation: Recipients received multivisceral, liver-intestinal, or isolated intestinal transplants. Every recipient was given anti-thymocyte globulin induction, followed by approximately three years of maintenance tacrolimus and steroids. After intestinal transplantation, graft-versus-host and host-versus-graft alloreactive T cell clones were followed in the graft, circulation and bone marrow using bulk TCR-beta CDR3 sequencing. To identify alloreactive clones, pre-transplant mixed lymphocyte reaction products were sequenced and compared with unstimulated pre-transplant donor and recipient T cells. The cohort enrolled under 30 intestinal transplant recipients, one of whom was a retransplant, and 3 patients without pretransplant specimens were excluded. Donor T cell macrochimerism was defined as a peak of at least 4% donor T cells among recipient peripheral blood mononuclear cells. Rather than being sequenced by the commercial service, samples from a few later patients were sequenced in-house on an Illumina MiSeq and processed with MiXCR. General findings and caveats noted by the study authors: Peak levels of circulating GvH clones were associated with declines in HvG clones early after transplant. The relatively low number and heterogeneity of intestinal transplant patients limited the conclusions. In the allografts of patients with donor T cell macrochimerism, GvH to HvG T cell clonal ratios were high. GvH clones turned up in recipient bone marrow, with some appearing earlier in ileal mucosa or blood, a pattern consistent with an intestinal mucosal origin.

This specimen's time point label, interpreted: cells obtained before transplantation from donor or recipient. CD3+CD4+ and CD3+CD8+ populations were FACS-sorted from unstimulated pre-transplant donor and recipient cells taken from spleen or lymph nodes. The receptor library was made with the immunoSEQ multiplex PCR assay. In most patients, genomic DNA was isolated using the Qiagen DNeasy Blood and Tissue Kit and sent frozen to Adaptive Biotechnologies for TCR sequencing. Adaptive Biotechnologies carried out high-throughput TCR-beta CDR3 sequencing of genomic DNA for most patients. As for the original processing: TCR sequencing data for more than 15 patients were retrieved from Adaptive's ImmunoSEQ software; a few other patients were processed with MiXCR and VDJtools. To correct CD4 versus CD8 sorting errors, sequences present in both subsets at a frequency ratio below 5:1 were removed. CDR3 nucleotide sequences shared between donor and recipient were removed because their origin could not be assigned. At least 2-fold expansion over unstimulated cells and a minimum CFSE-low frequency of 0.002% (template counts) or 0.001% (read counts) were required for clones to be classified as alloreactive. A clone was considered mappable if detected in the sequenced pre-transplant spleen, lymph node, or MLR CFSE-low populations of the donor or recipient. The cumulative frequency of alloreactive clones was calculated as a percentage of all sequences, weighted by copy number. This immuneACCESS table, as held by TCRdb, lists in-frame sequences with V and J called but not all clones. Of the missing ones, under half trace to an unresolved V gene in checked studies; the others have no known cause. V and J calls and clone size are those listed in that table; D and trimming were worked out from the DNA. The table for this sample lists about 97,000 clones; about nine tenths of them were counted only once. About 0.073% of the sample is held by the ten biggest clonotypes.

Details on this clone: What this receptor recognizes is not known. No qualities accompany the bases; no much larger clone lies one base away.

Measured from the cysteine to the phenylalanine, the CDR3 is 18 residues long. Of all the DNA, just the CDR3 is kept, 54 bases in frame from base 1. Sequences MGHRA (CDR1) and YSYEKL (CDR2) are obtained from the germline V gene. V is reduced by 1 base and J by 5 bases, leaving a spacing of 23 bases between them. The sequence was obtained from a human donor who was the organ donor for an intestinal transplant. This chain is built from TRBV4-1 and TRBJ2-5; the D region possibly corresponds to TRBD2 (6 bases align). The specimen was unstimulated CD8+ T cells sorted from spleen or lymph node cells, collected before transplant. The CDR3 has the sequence CASSQVGGPGYSWETQYF. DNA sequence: TGCGCCAGCAGCCAAGTCGGGGGACCGGGGTACAGTTGGGAGACCCAGTACTTC.